The clone carrying this T cell receptor (beta chain) was recorded once. This entry is derived from a study of shared clonotypes between healthy human individuals. J was trimmed by 7 bases and V by 3 bases; bases with no gene match: 8. The CDR3 runs 14 residues. The germline CDR1 and CDR2 sequences are SQVTM and ANQGSEA. Libraries were prepared by immunoSEQ multiplex PCR; TCRdb keeps only in-frame clonotypes and omits some of them. The top ten hold under 2% of the sample, which has under 750,000 clones, 55% to 75% seen once. This clonotype originated in a woman in her twenties or thirties in good health. The material sequenced was memory CD4+ T cells sorted from blood. Subset indicated: CD45RA-negative fraction. V is TRBV29-1 and J is TRBJ2-1, with TRBD2 matching 8 bases. The CDR3 sequence: CSVDGLAGWNEQFF. The CDR3 DNA reads as TGCAGCGTTGACGGTCTAGCGGGTTGGAATGAGCAGTTCTTC.